Sequencing of this T cell receptor beta chain was carried out in a study of shared clonotypes between healthy human individuals. The overall study: Each donor contributed plates that comprised three CD4 naive, three CD4 memory, two CD8 naive and one CD8 memory. Study-level findings and limits: In several donors, about 5% of naive CD4 clonotypes appeared in common. The generation probabilities recorded for non-shared clonotypes fell below those of clonotypes shared by all four donors.

Each subset's genomic DNA was shared equally among a number of immunoSEQ plates. The method was immunoSEQ multiplex PCR; TCRdb's version includes in-frame clones alone and lacks a portion of them. The table records hundreds of thousands of clones, approximately 95% of them present only once. Of note for this clone: Its antigen is not identified. A read error may produce the germline difference seen at one junction end.

The length of the CDR3 is 15 residues. The germline CDR1 and CDR2 sequences are SGHTA and FQGTGA. Naive-designated CD8 cells lacked CD45RO, were positively enriched for CCR7, and omitted terminally differentiated effector memory CD45RA+ cells. This clonotype originated in a woman aged 30 to 39 in good health. Sequenced sample: naive CD8+ T cells sorted from blood. The chain has TRBV7-3 and TRBJ2-7; D is unresolved. This chain's CDR3 is CASSQVASTTHEQYF. The CDR3 DNA sequence: TGCGCCAGCAGCCAAGTCGCCTCGACAACCCACGAGCAGTACTTC.